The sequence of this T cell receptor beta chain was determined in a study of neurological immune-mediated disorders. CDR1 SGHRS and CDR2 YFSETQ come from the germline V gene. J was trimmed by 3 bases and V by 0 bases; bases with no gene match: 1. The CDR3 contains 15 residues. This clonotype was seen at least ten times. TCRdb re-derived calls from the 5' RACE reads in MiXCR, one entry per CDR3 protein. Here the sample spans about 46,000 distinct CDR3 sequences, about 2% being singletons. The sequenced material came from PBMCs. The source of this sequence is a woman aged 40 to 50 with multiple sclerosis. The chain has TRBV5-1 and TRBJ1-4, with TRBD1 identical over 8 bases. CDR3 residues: CASSLARGPNEKLFF. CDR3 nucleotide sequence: TGCGCCAGCAGCTTGGCCAGGGGGCCTAATGAAAAACTGTTTTTT.